The T cell receptor beta chain described here comes from a study of human T cells and chemical hapten exposure. This clonotype has a handful of counts. MiXCR, run by TCRdb on the RACE reads, gives a single entry per CDR3 protein. Counted here are a few hundred thousand distinct CDR3 sequences, about 6% occurring once; the ten biggest clones make up around 6.1%. V lost 6 bases to trimming and J lost 3 bases; unmatched junction nucleotides: 11. Germline loops: CDR1 MDHEN, CDR2 SYDVKM. The CDR3 covers 15 residues. The time point was: patch test 2, 6 weeks after DPC sensitization. This sample's treatment: therapeutic diphenylcyclopropenone sensitization with weekly scalp DPC.

The receptor was derived from a woman between 18 and 29 years old with alopecia areata. Some clones in this sample may be carry-over from other donors' samples. The chain links TRBV28 to TRBJ2-7; 7 bases align to TRBD1. The starting material was whole blood, obtained in connection with sensitization to the hapten diphenylcyclopropenone (DPC). CDR3 nucleotide sequence: TGTGCCAGCAGAGCTCAACAGGGGCGTCTCTACGAGCAGTACTTC. Residues: CASRAQQGRLYEQYF.